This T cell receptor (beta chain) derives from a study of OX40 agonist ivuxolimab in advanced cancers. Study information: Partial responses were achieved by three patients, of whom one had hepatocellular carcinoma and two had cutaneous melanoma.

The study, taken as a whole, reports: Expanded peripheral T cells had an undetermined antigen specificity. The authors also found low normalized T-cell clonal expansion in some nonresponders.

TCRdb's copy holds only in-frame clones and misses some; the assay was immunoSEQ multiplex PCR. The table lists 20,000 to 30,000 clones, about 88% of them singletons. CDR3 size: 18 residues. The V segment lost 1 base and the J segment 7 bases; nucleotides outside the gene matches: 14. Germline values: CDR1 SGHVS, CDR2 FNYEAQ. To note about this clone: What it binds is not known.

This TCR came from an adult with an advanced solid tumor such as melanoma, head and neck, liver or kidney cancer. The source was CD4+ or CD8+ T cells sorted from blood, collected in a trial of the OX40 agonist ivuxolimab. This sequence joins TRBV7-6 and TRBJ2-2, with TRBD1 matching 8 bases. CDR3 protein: CASSLVLPGTGGNGELFF. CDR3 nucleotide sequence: TGTGCCAGCAGCTTAGTCCTCCCCGGCACAGGGGGGAACGGGGAGCTGTTTTTT.